The subject of this entry is one TCR beta chain. Its antigen target is currently unknown. Qualities for individual bases were not recorded, and no much larger clone is one base off. The immunoSEQ Assay, a bias-controlled multiplex PCR, was used to amplify TCRbeta CDR3 regions from genomic DNA. Turning to the authors' computational methods: The number of nucleated cells in each sample was estimated by amplification of reference gene primers within the assay. Sequence reads were collapsed and filtered to measure the absolute abundance of every unique TCRbeta CDR3 rearrangement. For each sample, productive Simpson clonality was calculated as the square root of Simpson's diversity index across productive rearrangements. This immuneACCESS table, as held by TCRdb, lists in-frame sequences with V and J called but not all clones. Of the missing ones, under half trace to an unresolved V gene in checked studies; the others have no known cause. Clone size and the V and J calls come from that table; the DNA yielded D and trimming. A total of 200,000 to 300,000 clones appear in this sample, approximately 91% of them only once. The ten largest make up about 0.8% of the sample.

This sample was taken from a study of blood T cell repertoires in COVID-19 (dated by TCRdb to about 2020). A note on the overall study: Samples from collaborators originated in the United States, Italy and Spain and spanned both the acute and convalescent phases of COVID-19. Samples were obtained from the ongoing ImmuneRACE study (first 160 participants) and from over a thousand subjects provided by 6 global collaborators. A de-identified subject ID, COVID-19 status, age in years and sex were almost always included in the sample metadata. The dataset comprised deeply sampled blood TCRbeta repertoires from subjects exposed to, actively infected with, or recovered from COVID-19. The prospective study material was composed of cDNA or gDNA derived from T cells, B-cell-depleted T cells, or PBMCs. The repertoires were released in a freely available public database meant as a resource for research on the immune response to SARS-CoV-2. Where HLA class I and class II types were available, the types were taken from metadata supplied by the sample provider, not from assay-based typing. Beyond this particular receptor, the publication reports: Clinical and demographic metadata were provided uncurated, with the amount varying by source and participant.

The CDR3 measures 16 amino acids from cysteine to phenylalanine. The entry retains the CDR3 DNA only, 48 bases that are in frame from base 1. The CDR1 and CDR2 encoded by the germline V gene are SGHTA and FQGNSA. Trimming takes 1 base off V and 4 bases off J; junction bases not matched to a gene: 5. Each collaborating institution followed its own protocols to collect whole blood in K2EDTA tubes. For TCRbeta analysis, collaborators shipped samples in one of three forms: frozen whole blood, isolated PBMCs, or DNA extracted from either of those sample types. The receptor was isolated from a woman aged 25 to 39 with acute or convalescent COVID-19. Sample: peripheral blood. Rearrangement joined TRBV7-2 to TRBJ2-7, with 12 bases in between that match TRBD2. The CDR3 corresponds to CASSLGLAGVRYEQYF. The DNA is TGTGCCAGCAGCTTAGGACTAGCGGGAGTCAGGTACGAGCAGTACTTC. Extended through the reference TRBV7-2 and TRBJ2-7 proteins, this CDR3 yields the full variable domain: GAGVSQSPSNKVTEKGKDVELRCDPISGHTALYWYRQSLGQGLEFLIYFQGNSAPDKSGLPSDRFSAERTGGSVSTLTIQRTQQEDSAVYLCASSLGLAGVRYEQYFGPGTRLTVT.